The 24 T cell receptor beta chains below come from one sample, sequenced in a study of blood T cell repertoires in COVID-19. The protocol was immunoSEQ multiplex PCR, while the TCRdb copy is restricted to in-frame clones and leaves out a portion. The sample consists of fewer than 350,000 clones, over 75% of them appearing once. Sequenced input: peripheral blood. Every receptor here comes from a man aged 18 to 29 with active or convalescent COVID-19.

V usage is TRBV11-2 and J usage is TRBJ2-1, with D maybe TRBD2 (5 bases). Germline lookup yields CDR1 SGHAT and CDR2 FQNNGV. Trimming shortened V by 1 base and J by 0 bases, and 7 bases separated the two germline ends. The CDR3 contains 15 residues. The CDR3 DNA sequence: TGTGCCAGCAGCTTAGCCGCGGGCTCCTACAATGAGCAGTTCTTC. Translation: CASSLAAGSYNEQFF.

Here the CDR3 reads CAPLLSDQPQHF. CDR3 sequence (DNA): TGTGCCCCCCTACTCTCCGATCAGCCCCAGCATTTT. J is TRBJ1-5 and V is TRBV24-1; D is uncertain. V gave up 12 bases and J gave up 5 bases, with 13 bases separating them. This CDR3 region has 12 residues. CDR1 KGHDR and CDR2 SFDVKD come from the germline V gene.

CDR3 sequence (DNA): TGTGCCAGCAGCTCTCCGAGACAGGGGACCAAAGAGACCCAGTACTTC. This translates into CASSSPRQGTKETQYF. This chain uses TRBV9 with TRBJ2-5, with 8 bases matching TRBD1. The J segment lost 3 bases and the V segment lost 4 bases, leaving 11 bases of the junction unmatched. Germline V CDR1 and CDR2: SGDLS, YYNGEE. This CDR3 has 16 residues.

This clone was counted a single time. V and J are TRBV27 and TRBJ1-5; a weak D match, TRBD1 (5 bases). V was trimmed by 5 bases and J by 0 bases, leaving 11 bases between them. The CDR3 spans 15 residues. CDR1 and CDR2 from the germline V gene are MNHEY and SMNVEV (reference sequence). The CDR3 here is CASSPRQGSNQPQHF. The CDR3 DNA reads as TGTGCCAGCAGTCCCCGTCAGGGTAGCAATCAGCCCCAGCATTTT.

The chain joins TRBV5-8 to TRBJ2-3; 9 positions match TRBD1. The germline V gene encodes CDR1 SGHTS and CDR2 YDEGEE. V shed 5 bases, J shed 0 bases, and the junction held 4 bases outside the gene matches. The CDR3 runs 15 residues. The CDR3 sequence: CASRGTGTSTDTQYF. CDR3 DNA sequence: TGTGCCAGCAGGGGGACAGGGACTAGCACAGATACGCAGTATTTT.

This chain links TRBV4-1 with TRBJ1-4; D perhaps matches TRBD1 (6 bases). V gave up 3 bases and J gave up 5 bases, with 19 bases separating them. The CDR3 runs 17 residues. Germline V gene sequence: CDR1 MGHRA, CDR2 YSYEKL. CDR3 amino acids: CASSHSTSGTQNEKLFF. CDR3 in DNA: TGCGCCAGCAGCCACTCGACTTCCGGGACACAAAATGAAAAACTGTTTTTT.

The chain recombines TRBV14 with TRBJ1-2; 10 nucleotides agree with TRBD1. Looked up from germline, CDR1 is SGHDN and CDR2 is FVKESK. CDR3 length equals 16 residues. V shed 2 bases, J shed 4 bases, and the junction held 7 bases outside the gene matches. The CDR3 bases are TGTGCCAGCAGCCAAATTCCGGGACAGGGGCCCTATGGCTACACCTTC. This sequence encodes CASSQIPGQGPYGYTF.

The chain is built from TRBV10-3 and TRBJ2-2; 8 bases fit TRBD1. V trimming: 3 bases; J trimming: 1 base; junction bases outside the gene matches: 1. Per the germline V gene, CDR1 is ENHRY and CDR2 is SYGVKD. This CDR3 is built from 15 residues. This CDR3 is CAISDGTGNTGELFF. The CDR3 coding sequence is TGTGCCATCAGTGATGGGACAGGGAACACCGGGGAGCTGTTTTTT.

The rearrangement joins TRBV18 to TRBJ2-5; 11 nucleotides agree with TRBD2. Germline loops: CDR1 KGHSH, CDR2 LQKENI. V gave up 0 bases and J gave up 1 base; unmatched junction bases: 10. This CDR3 has 19 amino acids. The CDR3 loop reads CASSPPRIAGGPVQETQYF. The CDR3 region has the DNA TGTGCCAGCTCACCACCGAGAATAGCGGGGGGGCCGGTCCAAGAGACCCAGTACTTC.

The chain recombines TRBV10-3 with TRBJ2-3, with 9 bases lining up with TRBD2. The CDR3 length is 17 residues. Germline CDR1 reads ENHRY; CDR2 reads SYGVKD. The ends lost 0 bases at V and 0 bases at J; junction bases unmatched: 4. The CDR3 protein is CAISESMTSGSTDTQYF. The DNA for the CDR3 is TGTGCCATCAGTGAGTCGATGACTAGCGGAAGCACAGATACGCAGTATTTT.

The chain has TRBV24-1 and TRBJ2-2; the D gene is possibly TRBD1 (6 bases). V was cut by 6 bases and J by 10 bases, with 17 bases left in between. There are 14 residues in the CDR3. CDR1 is KGHDR and CDR2 is SFDVKD in the germline V gene. The CDR3: CATSSGAGPSELFF. The CDR3 region has the DNA TGTGCCACCAGTTCAGGGGCCGGACCATCGGAGCTGTTTTTT.

The chain joins TRBV21-1 to TRBJ2-7; the listed D gene, TRBD1, was not tested against the DNA. TRBV21-1 is annotated as a pseudogene. The CDR3 is 15 amino acids. The CDR3 nucleotides read TGTGCCAGCAGCAAAATTCAGGCAGCAGACTACGAGCAGTACTTC. This codes for CASSKIQAADYEQYF.

This clone was seen more than once but under ten times. CDR3 sequence: CASSTRQGHATNEKLFF. CDR3 coding DNA: TGTGCCAGCAGTACCCGACAGGGACATGCAACTAATGAAAAACTGTTTTTT. This chain joins TRBV27 and TRBJ1-4; 7 bases line up with TRBD1. Per germline, CDR1 MNHEY and CDR2 SMNVEV (reference sequence). The CDR3 sequence is 17 residues long. Trimming cost V 5 bases and J 0 bases; bases outside gene matches: 9.

V gene TRBV7-8 combines with J gene TRBJ2-4; tentative D call: TRBD1 (6 bases). V lost 1 base to trimming and J lost 9 bases, with 16 bases between them. CDR1 and CDR2 from the germline V gene are SGHVS and FQNEAQ. The CDR3 runs to 15 residues. CDR3 sequence reads: CASSLVHRAHGIQYF. The CDR3 region has the DNA TGTGCCAGCAGCTTAGTCCACAGGGCCCACGGCATTCAGTACTTC.

The J gene is TRBJ2-7, the V gene TRBV4-2; 12 bases are shared with TRBD1. This CDR3 is 16 amino acids long. CDR1 and CDR2 (germline): LGHNA, YNFKEQ. V lost 1 base to trimming and J lost 4 bases; unmatched junction nucleotides: 5. The CDR3 loop reads CASSQGGDRGQYEQYF. As DNA, the CDR3 is TGTGCCAGCAGCCAAGGCGGGGACAGGGGGCAGTACGAGCAGTACTTC.

CDR3 protein: CASRLEGQGHGYTF. CDR3 coding DNA: TGTGCCAGTAGATTGGAGGGACAGGGGCATGGCTACACCTTC. The genes are TRBV19 and TRBJ1-2; 10 nucleotides align to TRBD1. CDR3 length: 14 amino acids. After removal of 6 bases from V and 6 bases from J, the junction contained 7 bases not matched to a gene. Germline CDR1 is LNHDA and CDR2 is SQIVND (reference sequence). Supplemented by reference TRBV19 and TRBJ1-2, the full variable domain reads DGGITQSPKYLFRKEGQNVTLSCEQNLNHDAMYWYRQDPGQGLRLIYYSQIVNDFQKGDIAEGYSVSREKKESFPLTVTSAQKNPTAFYLCASRLEGQGHGYTFGSGTRLTVV.

The rearrangement uses TRBV19 and TRBJ1-2; 7 bases agree with TRBD1. V gave up 8 bases and J gave up 8 bases; unmatched junction bases: 17. Germline CDR1 LNHDA, CDR2 SQIVND (reference sequence). CDR3 length equals 15 residues. CDR3 sequence reads: CASGWGVSGGVGYTF. Here the CDR3 DNA reads TGTGCCAGTGGATGGGGTGTCTCAGGGGGAGTAGGCTACACCTTC.

The chain employs TRBV18 and TRBJ2-7, with TRBD1 matching 7 bases. With 4 bases clipped from V and 10 bases from J, the junction kept 13 bases outside the gene matches. CDR1 and CDR2 from the germline V gene are KGHSH and LQKENI. The CDR3 has 14 residues. CDR3 coding DNA: TGTGCCAGCTCACAAGGGACAGCCCGCGACCACCAGTACTTC. This codes for CASSQGTARDHQYF. Full variable domain (outside the CDR3, taken from reference TRBV18 and TRBJ2-7): NAGVMQNPRHLVRRRGQEARLRCSPMKGHSHVYWYRQLPEEGLKFMVYLQKENIIDESGMPKERFSAEFPKEGPSILRIQQVVRGDSAAYFCASSQGTARDHQYFGPGTRLTVT.

This rearrangement joins TRBV3-1 (or the pseudogene TRBV3-2) to TRBJ1-6; D is possibly TRBD1 (5 bases). This CDR3 contains 16 residues. The ends were cut back, 5 bases at V and 7 bases at J, with 18 bases in the middle. Germline CDR1 is LGHDT and CDR2 is YNNKEL (reference sequence). CDR3 sequence reads: CASSGSGGAANSPLHF. CDR3 DNA: TGTGCCAGCAGCGGCTCTGGAGGGGCGGCCAATTCACCCCTCCACTTT.

The genes are TRBV7-8 and TRBJ2-1; TRBD2 matches at 12 bases. J gave up 9 bases and V 5 bases, and 11 bases lay outside the gene matches. CDR3 length equals 16 residues. Germline CDR1 is SGHVS and CDR2 is FQNEAQ. The CDR3 protein is CASSPGLAGGSGEQFF. The CDR3 bases are TGTGCCAGCAGCCCAGGGCTAGCGGGGGGGTCCGGTGAGCAGTTCTTC.

The V gene is TRBV18, the J gene TRBJ1-3; D not resolved. Trimming left V 2 bases short and J 0 bases short, with 8 bases between. This CDR3 has 15 residues. Germline values: CDR1 KGHSH, CDR2 LQKENI. This chain's CDR3 is CASSPESSSGNTIYF. The CDR3 nucleotides read TGTGCCAGCTCACCAGAATCTAGCTCTGGAAACACCATATATTTT.

This clone has more than one count but fewer than ten. V gene TRBV7-2 combines with J gene TRBJ1-2; D gene unclear. V gave up 5 bases and J gave up 5 bases, with 18 bases separating them. Germline CDR1 SGHTA, CDR2 FQGNSA. This CDR3 contains 15 residues. CDR3 sequence reads: CASSPRIGGEYGYTF. The CDR3 coding sequence is TGTGCCAGCAGCCCAAGGATCGGCGGAGAATATGGCTACACCTTC. The variable domain in full, completed from reference TRBV7-2 and TRBJ1-2, reads GAGVSQSPSNKVTEKGKDVELRCDPISGHTALYWYRQSLGQGLEFLIYFQGNSAPDKSGLPSDRFSAERTGGSVSTLTIQRTQQEDSAVYLCASSPRIGGEYGYTFGSGTRLTVV.

This chain uses TRBV10-3 with TRBJ1-5; D call uncertain. The CDR3 is 16 amino acids. The V gene lost 0 bases and the J gene lost 7 bases, with 16 bases spanning the gap. CDR1 and CDR2 (germline): ENHRY, SYGVKD. CDR3 in amino acids: CAISESFRSPYQPQHF. DNA of the CDR3: TGTGCCATCAGTGAGTCTTTCAGGTCCCCCTACCAGCCCCAGCATTTT.

This chain uses TRBV11-3 with TRBJ2-2; TRBD2 matches 14 bases. Germline assignment: CDR1 SGHNT and CDR2 YENEEA. This CDR3 has 18 residues. Trimming cost V 2 bases and J 1 base; bases outside gene matches: 3. CDR3 sequence reads: CASSLNGLAGGNTGELFF. DNA for the CDR3: TGTGCCAGCAGCTTAAACGGACTAGCGGGGGGGAACACCGGGGAGCTGTTTTTT.